The 21 T cell receptor beta chains in this list originate from one sample, sequenced in a study of blood T cell repertoires in COVID-19. Method: immunoSEQ multiplex PCR; TCRdb's copy keeps in-frame clones and lacks some. The table lists about 210,000 clones, 80% to 90% of them singletons. The sequencing input was peripheral blood. The source is a young man with active or convalescent COVID-19.

This clone came up once. The J gene is TRBJ2-7, the V gene TRBV6-5; 7 positions match TRBD2. Germline values: CDR1 MNHEY, CDR2 SVGAGI. This CDR3 contains 14 residues. The V and J ends lost 5 bases and 3 bases, in that order; junction bases with no gene match: 7. DNA of the CDR3: TGTGCCAGCAGTACCTATAGCGGGCTCTACGAGCAGTACTTC. Protein product: CASSTYSGLYEQYF.

This clone was seen once. The chain combines TRBV5-1 with TRBJ1-4; 9 nucleotides line up with TRBD1. The ends lost 4 bases at V and 4 bases at J; junction bases unmatched: 5. This CDR3 contains 15 residues. Germline CDR1 and CDR2: SGHRS and YFSETQ. As DNA, the CDR3 is TGCGCCAGCAGCACCGGACAGGGGAATAATGAAAAACTGTTTTTT. This encodes CASSTGQGNNEKLFF.

This chain connects TRBV12-3 or TRBV12-4 to TRBJ1-3; D gene uncertain. There are 13 residues in the CDR3. The V end lost 10 bases, the J end lost 8 bases, and 18 bases lay between the germline ends. CDR3 in DNA: TGTGCCACAAGGCCTGAGGGCGCAGACACCATATATTTT. This gives the protein CATRPEGADTIYF.

The rearrangement links TRBV3-1 (or the pseudogene TRBV3-2) to TRBJ2-3, with D hard to call. The CDR3 spans 15 residues. V lost 0 bases and J lost 2, with 9 bases in between. Germline CDR1 is LGHDT and CDR2 is YNNKEL (reference sequence). CDR3 residues: CASSQDVLNTDTQYF. The CDR3 DNA is TGTGCCAGCAGCCAAGATGTCCTTAACACAGATACGCAGTATTTT.

This CDR3 reads CASSLRFRGNQPQHF. For the CDR3, the DNA is TGTGCCAGCAGTTTGAGGTTCAGGGGAAATCAGCCCCAGCATTTT. The rearrangement joins TRBV28 to TRBJ1-5, with a tentative D call TRBD1 (6 bases). Germline V CDR1 and CDR2: MDHEN, SYDVKM. V was shortened by 3 bases and J by 4 bases, with 13 bases between the two germline ends. The CDR3 has 15 amino acids.

J is TRBJ1-5 and V is TRBV28; 7 bases are a match to TRBD1. V gave up 6 bases and J gave up 2 bases; unmatched junction bases: 10. The V gene's germline CDR1 is MDHEN and CDR2 SYDVKM. The CDR3 runs to 16 residues. The CDR3 bases are TGTGCCAGCAGGTTCACAGGGGTTCAGGGCAATCAGCCCCAGCATTTT. It is translated as CASRFTGVQGNQPQHF.

Here the CDR3 DNA reads TGCGCCAGCAGCCAAGATTTGACTGGGGGGACCTACGAGCAGTACTTC. Protein: CASSQDLTGGTYEQYF. The chain combines TRBV4-3 with TRBJ2-7, with D maybe TRBD2 (6 bases). Germline CDR1 and CDR2: LGHNA and YSLEER. V shed 0 bases and J shed 2 bases, with 14 bases lying between them. This CDR3 has 16 residues.

This chain uses TRBV30 with TRBJ2-5; 11 nucleotides agree with TRBD2. This CDR3 is built from 16 residues. Trimming took 0 bases from V and 4 from J; bases not matched to a gene: 7. The germline gives CDR1 GTSNPN, CDR2 SVGIG (reference sequence). The DNA of the CDR3 is TGTGCCTGGAGTGTGATAGCGGGAGGGCCGGGAGAGACCCAGTACTTC. Amino acids: CAWSVIAGGPGETQYF.

This rearrangement joins TRBV18 to TRBJ2-2; TRBD2 matches 7 bases. V gave up 3 bases and J gave up 0 bases; unmatched junction bases: 4. Germline values: CDR1 KGHSH, CDR2 LQKENI. The CDR3 has 16 amino acids. The chain's CDR3 is CASSPGGIANTGELFF. CDR3 DNA sequence: TGTGCCAGCTCACCCGGGGGGATCGCGAACACCGGGGAGCTGTTTTTT.

V gene TRBV7-9 combines with J gene TRBJ2-3; D is undetermined. Trimming took 4 bases from V and 0 from J, leaving 5 bases between them. The CDR3 is 13 residues long. Germline V gives CDR1 SEHNR, CDR2 FQNEAQ (reference sequence). CDR3 DNA: TGTGCCAGCAGCTCCCAGAGCACAGATACGCAGTATTTT. Residues: CASSSQSTDTQYF.

This clone was recorded once. The rearrangement links TRBV7-9 to TRBJ2-1; TRBD1 is a possible D gene (5 bases). The V and J ends lost 2 bases and 5 bases respectively, with 13 bases between them. The CDR3 sequence is 15 residues long. The germline CDR1 and CDR2 sequences are SEHNR and FQNEAQ (reference sequence). Here the CDR3 DNA reads TGTGCCAGCAGCTTAATAGGGGATAACAACAATGAGCAGTTCTTC. This encodes CASSLIGDNNNEQFF.

V usage is TRBV10-1 and J usage is TRBJ2-3; TRBD1 matches at 7 bases. CDR1 and CDR2 (germline): WNHNN, SYGVQD (reference sequence). The CDR3 is made up of 12 amino acids. V shed 7 bases and J 4 bases; nucleotides not matched to a gene: 2. The CDR3 DNA reads as TGCGCCAGCAACAGGGGTCCAGATACGCAGTATTTT. As protein: CASNRGPDTQYF.

This rearrangement joins TRBV6-2 or TRBV6-3 to TRBJ2-7; 14 nucleotides align to TRBD2. CDR1 and CDR2 (germline): MNHEY, SVGEGT. V trimming: 5 bases; J trimming: 0 bases; junction bases outside the gene matches: 3. This CDR3 spans 16 amino acids. The CDR3 DNA sequence: TGTGCCAGCAGTACCGGACTAGCGGGAGGCTCCTACGAGCAGTACTTC. Its protein product is CASSTGLAGGSYEQYF.

The J gene is TRBJ1-1, the V gene TRBV27; D gene uncertain. V lost 1 base to trimming and J lost 0 bases, with 18 bases between them. Germline lookup yields CDR1 MNHEY and CDR2 SMNVEV (reference sequence). The length of the CDR3 is 18 residues. The CDR3 nucleotides read TGTGCCAGCAGTTTATGGGGAGGTTCCGCCCTTCTGAACACTGAAGCTTTCTTT. Translating it yields CASSLWGGSALLNTEAFF.

The V call is TRBV6-2 or TRBV6-3, the J call TRBJ2-7; 7 nucleotides align to TRBD1. The CDR3 has 14 residues. V trimming: 5 bases; J trimming: 2 bases; junction bases outside the gene matches: 6. CDR1 and CDR2 (germline): MNHEY, SVGEGT. CDR3 sequence (DNA): TGTGCCAGCAGTCAAACAGGGGCCACCTACGAGCAGTACTTC. It is translated as CASSQTGATYEQYF.

The J gene is TRBJ1-5, the V gene TRBV25-1; the match to TRBD1 covers 8 bases. The junction had 4 bases not matched to a gene; V was cut back by 5 bases and J by 7 bases. Germline V gene lookup returns CDR1 MGHDK and CDR2 SYGVNS. CDR3 length equals 13 residues. This chain's CDR3 is CASSRQGYQPQHF. For the CDR3, the DNA is TGTGCCAGCAGTCGACAGGGGTACCAGCCCCAGCATTTT.

The rearrangement uses TRBV29-1 and TRBJ1-1, with D uncertain. The germline CDR1 and CDR2 sequences are SQVTM and ANQGSEA. The CDR3 runs 13 residues. V was shortened by 1 base and J by 5 bases, with 11 bases between the two germline ends. The CDR3 coding sequence is TGCAGCGTTGAAGGGGCAGACAATACTGAAGCTTTCTTT. It translates to CSVEGADNTEAFF.

This rearrangement joins TRBV19 to TRBJ1-5, with D maybe TRBD1 (6 bases). CDR1 and CDR2 (germline): LNHDA, SQIVND (reference sequence). The V gene lost 2 bases and the J gene lost 6 bases, with 14 bases spanning the gap. CDR3 size: 15 residues. CDR3 nucleotide sequence: TGTGCCAGTAGTATAAGGGAGGGGGTGAGTCAGCCCCAGCATTTT. Protein sequence: CASSIREGVSQPQHF.

The chain uses TRBV6-1 and TRBJ1-3, with 10 bases matching TRBD1. The CDR3 sequence is 15 residues long. V trimming: 4 bases; J trimming: 4 bases; junction bases outside the gene matches: 4. Germline CDR1 is MNHNS and CDR2 is SASEGT. For the CDR3, the DNA is TGTGCCAGCAGTGTGCCGGGACAGGGGGGAAACACCATATATTTT. As protein: CASSVPGQGGNTIYF.

This clone was observed once. This chain links TRBV6-5 with TRBJ1-5; TRBD1 matches 7 bases. Germline-derived CDR1 and CDR2 are MNHEY and SVGAGI. The CDR3 contains 16 residues. V lost 4 bases and J lost 4; bases outside the gene matches: 10. The CDR3 here is CASSSQGAGGNQPQHF. CDR3 in DNA: TGTGCCAGCAGTTCCCAAGGGGCAGGGGGAAATCAGCCCCAGCATTTT.

This chain links TRBV28 with TRBJ2-7; 9 nucleotides match TRBD2. The germline gives CDR1 MDHEN, CDR2 SYDVKM. V lost 0 bases and J lost 5; bases outside the gene matches: 2. The CDR3 loop spans 14 amino acids. The CDR3 loop reads CASSLWLAGHEQYF. The DNA for the CDR3 is TGTGCCAGCAGTTTATGGCTAGCGGGACACGAGCAGTACTTC.